What follows are 18 T cell receptor beta chains derived from one specimen sequenced in a study of T cells in Graves' hyperthyroidism and ophthalmopathy. RNA transcripts served as the template for amplifying TCR beta CDR3 regions. Carried out on the TCR CDR3, a first-round RT-PCR used the HTBI primer set. TCRdb fed the multiplex PCR reads into MiXCR, producing one record per CDR3 protein. Of approximately 600,000 distinct CDR3 sequences in the sample, around 21% were seen once. Sequencing was done on a sample of blood. These receptors came from a man aged 25 to 45 with Graves' ophthalmopathy.

The chain recombines TRBV6-2 or TRBV6-3 with TRBJ2-1, with TRBD2 matching 7 bases. The CDR3 is made up of 20 amino acids. Germline V gives CDR1 MNHEY, CDR2 SVGEGT. The V and J ends lost 0 bases and 0 bases, in that order; junction bases with no gene match: 14. The CDR3 nucleotides read TGTGCCAGCAGTTACTCGATCGCTAGCGGCCCCCCGAGCTCCTACAATGAGCAGTTCTTC. It codes for CASSYSIASGPPSSYNEQFF.

The chain combines TRBV4-1 with TRBJ2-7; no clear D gene. Germline V gene data show CDR1 as MGHRA and CDR2 as YSYEKL. This CDR3 contains 13 residues. With 1 base removed from V and 5 bases from J, the gap between germline ends came to 9 bases. CDR3 residues: CASSQVGSDEQYF. The CDR3 nucleotides read TGCGCCAGCAGCCAAGTGGGTTCCGACGAGCAGTACTTC.

DNA for the CDR3: TGTGCCAGCAGCTCCAGGACTAGCGGGATATTAGAGACCCAGTACTTC. Amino acids: CASSSRTSGILETQYF. The V and J genes are TRBV7-9 and TRBJ2-5; 12 bases match TRBD2. This CDR3 region has 16 residues. Germline-derived CDR1 and CDR2 are SEHNR and FQNEAQ (reference sequence). Unmatched junction bases numbered 7, after V lost 4 bases and J lost 4 bases.

This clonotype was recorded a few times. In DNA, the CDR3 is TGTGCCAGCAGCCAAAGGACAGGGCAGGGAAGCAACAATGAGCAGTTCTTC. The encoded protein is CASSQRTGQGSNNEQFF. The chain employs TRBV3-1 and TRBJ2-1, with 8 positions matching TRBD1. Trimming took 2 bases from V and 5 from J; bases not matched to a gene: 11. The CDR3 loop spans 17 amino acids. Germline CDR1 is LGHDT and CDR2 is YNNKEL (reference sequence).

This rearrangement joins TRBV7-3 to TRBJ1-1; D is undetermined. The germline V gene has CDR1 SGHTA and CDR2 FQGTGA. Trimming took 1 base from V and 3 from J, leaving 24 bases between them. The CDR3 contains 19 residues. The CDR3 DNA reads as TGTGCCAGCAGCTTAAGGCTTAGGTTAGCGGGGTACCGGGACACTGAAGCTTTCTTT. It yields the protein CASSLRLRLAGYRDTEAFF. Full variable domain (missing parts from reference TRBV7-3 and TRBJ1-1): GAGVSQTPSNKVTEKGKYVELRCDPISGHTALYWYRQSLGQGPEFLIYFQGTGAADDSGLPNDRFFAVRPEGSVSTLKIQRTERGDSAVYLCASSLRLRLAGYRDTEAFFGQGTRLTVV.

The chain uses TRBV6-1 and TRBJ2-7; tentatively, D is TRBD2 (6 bases). CDR3 length: 14 amino acids. Germline loops: CDR1 MNHNS, CDR2 SASEGT. V lost 3 bases to trimming and J lost 4 bases, with 13 bases between them. Written as DNA, the CDR3 is TGTGCCAGCAGTGATTTACTAGCTTGGTACGAGCAGTACTTC. This encodes CASSDLLAWYEQYF.

The gene calls are TRBV6-1 and TRBJ2-5, with TRBD1 identical over 10 bases. J was trimmed by 5 bases and V by 5 bases; bases with no gene match: 11. Germline lookup yields CDR1 MNHNS and CDR2 SASEGT. The CDR3 covers 16 residues. The CDR3 here is CASSRRTGGSLETQYF. The DNA of the CDR3 is TGTGCCAGCAGTCGCCGGACAGGGGGAAGTTTGGAGACCCAGTACTTC.

The table lists this clonotype with a few counts. The chain has TRBV9 and TRBJ2-7, with D possibly TRBD2 on 5 matching bases. CDR3 length: 15 residues. V dropped 3 bases and J dropped 6 bases, with 19 bases sitting between them. Germline CDR1 SGDLS, CDR2 YYNGEE. The CDR3 region is CASSAVPQWTSEQYF. The CDR3 nucleotides are TGTGCCAGCAGCGCGGTACCCCAGTGGACTTCCGAGCAGTACTTC. Using reference TRBV9 and TRBJ2-7 for the parts outside the CDR3, the full variable domain is DSGVTQTPKHLITATGQRVTLRCSPRSGDLSVYWYQQSLDQGLQFLIQYYNGEERAKGNILERFSAQQFPDLHSELNLSSLELGDSALYFCASSAVPQWTSEQYFGPGTRLTVT.

The chain employs TRBV10-3 and TRBJ1-1; possible D gene TRBD1, 5 bases. CDR1 is ENHRY, CDR2 SYGVKD, per germline. This CDR3 is 11 amino acids long. Trimming stripped 10 bases from V and 4 bases from J, with 10 bases between. The CDR3 coding sequence is TGTGCCACGAGAGGGGCCACTGAAGCTTTCTTT. Its protein is CATRGATEAFF.

The rearrangement uses TRBV5-1 and TRBJ2-1; 9 bases fit TRBD2. CDR3 length: 15 residues. The V gene end was trimmed by 4 bases and the J gene end by 4 bases; junction bases not matched to a gene: 6. The germline V gene has CDR1 SGHRS and CDR2 YFSETQ. CDR3 nucleotide sequence: TGCGCCAGCAGCCGGGCGGGAGGGAAATACAATGAGCAGTTCTTC. Its protein product is CASSRAGGKYNEQFF.

This clonotype has only a few counts. J is TRBJ2-7 and V is TRBV28; 8 bases are shared with TRBD2. This CDR3 has 19 amino acids. After removal of 2 bases from V and 3 bases from J, the junction contained 18 bases not matched to a gene. Germline V CDR1 and CDR2: MDHEN, SYDVKM. The CDR3 region is CASSLPRPPGRGVIYEQYF. The CDR3 DNA is TGTGCCAGCAGTTTACCTAGACCTCCCGGGAGGGGGGTGATCTACGAGCAGTACTTC.

Worth noting for this clonotype: A much bigger clone sits one base away, suggesting this may be a read error. The chain combines TRBV4-3 with TRBJ1-1; no clear D. Germline V gene lookup returns CDR1 LGHNA and CDR2 YSLEER. V dropped 0 bases and J dropped 0 bases, with 8 bases sitting between them. The CDR3 has 15 amino acids. CDR3 nucleotides: TGCGCCAGCAGCCAAGAACGATCCATGAACACTGAAGCTTTCTTT. Its protein is CASSQERSMNTEAFF.

This clonotype was seen just once. The chain links TRBV29-1 to TRBJ1-2; 11 bases fit TRBD1. Trimming at V came to 6 bases and at J to 6 bases, leaving 6 bases not matched to a gene. This CDR3 region has 13 residues. Per the germline V gene, CDR1 is SQVTM and CDR2 is ANQGSEA. The CDR3 sequence: CSVSDRGQDGYTF. In nucleotides, the CDR3 is TGCAGCGTATCGGACAGGGGGCAGGATGGCTACACCTTC.

This clonotype was observed a handful of times. The gene calls are TRBV5-4 and TRBJ1-1; the match to TRBD1 covers 9 bases. CDR1 is SGHNT and CDR2 is YYREEE in the germline V gene (reference sequence). The CDR3 covers 15 residues. The junction had 3 bases not matched to a gene; V was cut back by 0 bases and J by 3 bases. The CDR3 is CASSLAGQGYTEAFF. The DNA for the CDR3 is TGTGCCAGCAGCTTGGCGGGACAGGGATACACTGAAGCTTTCTTT.

This clonotype was seen a handful of times. The V and J genes are TRBV10-3 and TRBJ2-7; D might be TRBD1 (6 bases). The CDR3 runs to 14 residues. From germline, CDR1 is ENHRY and CDR2 SYGVKD. V was trimmed by 7 bases and J by 1 base, leaving 14 bases between them. The CDR3 protein is CAITPTGASYEQYF. The CDR3, as DNA: TGTGCCATCACCCCGACAGGTGCTTCCTACGAGCAGTACTTC.

There are a few counts of this clonotype. The chain recombines TRBV24-1 with TRBJ2-1; the match to TRBD2 covers 7 bases. Germline trimming cut 10 bases from V and 8 bases from J; bases unmatched to any gene: 10. The germline gives CDR1 KGHDR, CDR2 SFDVKD. The CDR3 loop spans 13 amino acids. CDR3 sequence (DNA): TGTGCCACTACGGGAGCGGGAATGCATGAGCAGTTCTTC. Translated, it gives CATTGAGMHEQFF.

This clonotype was observed at least ten times. The chain has TRBV6-1 and TRBJ2-2; TRBD1 matches at 9 bases. V shed 5 bases, J shed 9 bases, and the junction held 22 bases outside the gene matches. The CDR3 is 19 residues long. Germline CDR1 and CDR2: MNHNS and SASEGT. CDR3 loop: CASSSRDRVWPNRWRELFF. In nucleotides, the CDR3 is TGTGCCAGCAGTAGCCGGGACAGGGTATGGCCGAATCGATGGCGGGAGCTGTTTTTT.

This clonotype was counted between two and nine times. The J gene is TRBJ2-2, the V gene TRBV28, with 12 bases fitting TRBD2. Trimming cost V 6 bases and J 5 bases; bases outside gene matches: 7. This CDR3 comprises 16 residues. Germline CDR1 and CDR2: MDHEN and SYDVKM. The CDR3 DNA follows: TGTGCCAGCAGACATCGACTAGCGGGAGATACCGGGGAGCTGTTTTTT. This encodes CASRHRLAGDTGELFF. Variable domain in full (rest from reference TRBV28 and TRBJ2-2): DVKVTQSSRYLVKRTGEKVFLECVQDMDHENMFWYRQDPGLGLRLIYFSYDVKMKEKGDIPEGYSVSREKKERFSLILESASTNQTSMYLCASRHRLAGDTGELFFGEGSRLTVL.